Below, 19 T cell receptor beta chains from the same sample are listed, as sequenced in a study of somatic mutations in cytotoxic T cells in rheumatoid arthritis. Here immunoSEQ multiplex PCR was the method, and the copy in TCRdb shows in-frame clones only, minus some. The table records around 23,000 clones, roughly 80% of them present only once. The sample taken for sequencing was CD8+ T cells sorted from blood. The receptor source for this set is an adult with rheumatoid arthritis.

CDR3 sequence reads: CATSRVNVWIPGQGNTEAFF. For the CDR3, the DNA is TGTGCCACCAGCAGAGTAAATGTGTGGATCCCGGGACAAGGTAACACTGAAGCTTTCTTT. The chain joins TRBV15 to TRBJ1-1, with D possibly matching TRBD1 (6 bases). Trimming took 1 base from V and 2 from J, leaving 26 bases between them. The CDR3 loop spans 20 amino acids. The germline CDR1 and CDR2 sequences are LNHNV and YYDKDF (reference sequence).

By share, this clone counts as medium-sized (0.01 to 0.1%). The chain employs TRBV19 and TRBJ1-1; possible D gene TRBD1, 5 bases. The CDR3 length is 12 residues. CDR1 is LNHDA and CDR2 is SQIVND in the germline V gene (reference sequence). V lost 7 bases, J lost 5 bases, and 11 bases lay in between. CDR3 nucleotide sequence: TGTGCCAGTAAAAAGGGGCGGACTGAAGCTTTCTTT. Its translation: CASKKGRTEAFF.

The DNA of the CDR3 is TGTGCCATCAGCGCCGGGACAGGCAATGAGCAGTTCTTC. Translation: CAISAGTGNEQFF. V is TRBV10-3 and J is TRBJ2-1; 8 bases are shared with TRBD1. The CDR3 sequence is 13 residues long. Looked up from germline, CDR1 is ENHRY and CDR2 is SYGVKD. V shed 6 bases, J shed 6 bases, and the junction held 4 bases outside the gene matches.

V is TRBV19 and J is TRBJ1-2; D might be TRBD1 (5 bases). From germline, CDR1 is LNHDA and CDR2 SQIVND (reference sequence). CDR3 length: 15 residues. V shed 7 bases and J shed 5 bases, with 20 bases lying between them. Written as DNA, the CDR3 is TGTGCCAGTAATTTCAGGGCCCCGGTACCATATGGCTACACCTTC. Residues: CASNFRAPVPYGYTF.

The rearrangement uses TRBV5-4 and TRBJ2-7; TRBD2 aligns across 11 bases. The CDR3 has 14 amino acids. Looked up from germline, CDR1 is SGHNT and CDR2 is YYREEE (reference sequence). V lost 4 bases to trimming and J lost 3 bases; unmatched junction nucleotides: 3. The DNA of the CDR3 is TGTGCCAGCAGCGTCGGGACTAGCGGCTACGAGCAGTACTTC. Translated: CASSVGTSGYEQYF.

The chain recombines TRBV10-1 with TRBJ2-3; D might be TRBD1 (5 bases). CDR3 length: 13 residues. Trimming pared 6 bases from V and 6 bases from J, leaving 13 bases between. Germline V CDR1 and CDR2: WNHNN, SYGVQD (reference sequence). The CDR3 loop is CASRATVQDTQYF. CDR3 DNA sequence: TGCGCCAGCAGGGCGACAGTCCAGGATACGCAGTATTTT.

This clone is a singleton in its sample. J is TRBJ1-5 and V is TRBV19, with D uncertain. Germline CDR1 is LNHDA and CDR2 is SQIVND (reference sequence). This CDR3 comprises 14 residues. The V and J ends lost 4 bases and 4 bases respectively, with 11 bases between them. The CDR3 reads CASSTVDINQPQHF. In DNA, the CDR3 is TGTGCCAGTAGTACCGTCGACATTAATCAGCCCCAGCATTTT. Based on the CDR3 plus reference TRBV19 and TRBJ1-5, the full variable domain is DGGITQSPKYLFRKEGQNVTLSCEQNLNHDAMYWYRQDPGQGLRLIYYSQIVNDFQKGDIAEGYSVSREKKESFPLTVTSAQKNPTAFYLCASSTVDINQPQHFGDGTRLSIL.

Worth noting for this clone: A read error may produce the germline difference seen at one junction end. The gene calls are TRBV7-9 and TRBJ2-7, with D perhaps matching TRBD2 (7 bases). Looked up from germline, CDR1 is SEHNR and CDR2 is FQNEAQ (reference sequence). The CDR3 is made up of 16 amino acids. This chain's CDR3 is CASSLGGARLEGEQYF. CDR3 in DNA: TGTGCCAGCAGTTTAGGGGGGGCTCGACTAGAGGGGGAGCAGTACTTC.

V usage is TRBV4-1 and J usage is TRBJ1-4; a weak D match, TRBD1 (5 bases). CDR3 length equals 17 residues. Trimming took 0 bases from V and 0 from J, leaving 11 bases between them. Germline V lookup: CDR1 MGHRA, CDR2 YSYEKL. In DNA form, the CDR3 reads TGCGCCAGCAGCCAAGATCCGGGGGGGGCAACTAATGAAAAACTGTTTTTT. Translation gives CASSQDPGGATNEKLFF.

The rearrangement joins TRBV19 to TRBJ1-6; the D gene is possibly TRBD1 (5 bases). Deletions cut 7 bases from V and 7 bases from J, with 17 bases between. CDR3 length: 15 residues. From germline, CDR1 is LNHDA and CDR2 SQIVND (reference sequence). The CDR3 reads CASKDRDGANSPLHF. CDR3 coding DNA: TGTGCCAGTAAAGATAGGGACGGGGCGAATTCACCCCTCCACTTT.

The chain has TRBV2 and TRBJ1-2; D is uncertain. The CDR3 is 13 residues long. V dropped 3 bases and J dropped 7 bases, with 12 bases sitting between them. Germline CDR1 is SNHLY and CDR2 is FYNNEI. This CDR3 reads CASSEIMGSGYTF. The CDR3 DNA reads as TGTGCCAGCAGTGAGATCATGGGTAGTGGCTACACCTTC.

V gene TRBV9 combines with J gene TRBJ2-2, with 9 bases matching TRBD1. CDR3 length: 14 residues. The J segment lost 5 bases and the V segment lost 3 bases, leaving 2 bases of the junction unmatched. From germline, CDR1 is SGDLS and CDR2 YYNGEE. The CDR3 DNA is TGTGCCAGCAGCGAGGGACAGGGAACCGGGGAGCTGTTTTTT. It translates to CASSEGQGTGELFF.

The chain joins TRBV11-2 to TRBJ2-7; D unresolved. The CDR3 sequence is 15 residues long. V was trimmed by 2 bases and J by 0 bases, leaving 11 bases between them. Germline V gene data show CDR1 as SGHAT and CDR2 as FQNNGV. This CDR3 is CASSLFPDSSYEQYF. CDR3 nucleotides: TGTGCCAGCAGCTTATTTCCGGATAGCTCCTACGAGCAGTACTTC.

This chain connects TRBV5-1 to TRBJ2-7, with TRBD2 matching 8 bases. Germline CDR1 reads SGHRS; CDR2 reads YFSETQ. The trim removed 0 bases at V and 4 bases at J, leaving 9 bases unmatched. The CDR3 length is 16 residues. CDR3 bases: TGCGCCAGCAGCTTGGTAACGGGGGGGATAGGGTACGAGCAGTACTTC. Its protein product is CASSLVTGGIGYEQYF.

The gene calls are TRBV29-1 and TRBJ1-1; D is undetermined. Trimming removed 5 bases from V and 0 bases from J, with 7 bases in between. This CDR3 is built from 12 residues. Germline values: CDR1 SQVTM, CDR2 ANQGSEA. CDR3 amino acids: CSVSRMNTEAFF. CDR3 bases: TGCAGCGTTTCCCGTATGAACACTGAAGCTTTCTTT.

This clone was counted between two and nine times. CDR3 sequence: CASSITTGFYTMNTEAFF. CDR3 nucleotide sequence: TGTGCCAGCAGCATTACTACAGGGTTTTATACAATGAACACTGAAGCTTTCTTT. The V gene is TRBV7-2, the J gene TRBJ1-1, with a tentative D call TRBD1 (6 bases). Germline values: CDR1 SGHTA, CDR2 FQGNSA. The CDR3 spans 18 residues. V lost 5 bases, J lost 0 bases, and 22 bases lay in between.

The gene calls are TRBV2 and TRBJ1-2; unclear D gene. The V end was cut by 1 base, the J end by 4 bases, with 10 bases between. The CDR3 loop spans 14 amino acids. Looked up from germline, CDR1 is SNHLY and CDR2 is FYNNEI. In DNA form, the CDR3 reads TGTGCCAGCAGTGAAGTCTCCACCTTCTATGGCTACACCTTC. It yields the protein CASSEVSTFYGYTF.

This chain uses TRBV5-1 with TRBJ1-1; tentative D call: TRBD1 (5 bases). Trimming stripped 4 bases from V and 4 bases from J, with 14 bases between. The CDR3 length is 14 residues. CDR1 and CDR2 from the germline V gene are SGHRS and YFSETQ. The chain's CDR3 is CASSPRLGGTEAFF. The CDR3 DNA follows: TGCGCCAGCAGCCCGAGATTGGGGGGCACTGAAGCTTTCTTT.

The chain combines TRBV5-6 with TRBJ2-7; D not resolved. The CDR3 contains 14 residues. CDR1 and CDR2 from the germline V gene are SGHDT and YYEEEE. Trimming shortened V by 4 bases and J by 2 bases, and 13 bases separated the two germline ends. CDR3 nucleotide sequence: TGTGCCAGCAGCCTGGACGGAAACCCCTACGAGCAGTACTTC. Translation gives CASSLDGNPYEQYF.